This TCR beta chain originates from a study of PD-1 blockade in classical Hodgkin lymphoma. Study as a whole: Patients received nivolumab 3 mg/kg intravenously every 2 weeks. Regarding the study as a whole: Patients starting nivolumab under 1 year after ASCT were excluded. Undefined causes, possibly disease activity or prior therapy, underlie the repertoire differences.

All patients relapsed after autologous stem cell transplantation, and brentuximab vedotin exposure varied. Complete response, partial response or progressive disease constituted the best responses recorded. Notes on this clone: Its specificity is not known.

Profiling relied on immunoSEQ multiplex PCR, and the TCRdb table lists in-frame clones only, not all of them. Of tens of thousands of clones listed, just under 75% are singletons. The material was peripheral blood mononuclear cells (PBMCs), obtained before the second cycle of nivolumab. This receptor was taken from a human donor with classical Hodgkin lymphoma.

As DNA, the CDR3 is TGTGCCAGCAGTTTATTGCGACCTCGGGAGACCCAGTACTTC. Its translation is CASSLLRPRETQYF. The rearrangement links TRBV28 to TRBJ2-5, with D unresolved. CDR3 length: 14 residues. Germline V lookup: CDR1 MDHEN, CDR2 SYDVKM. The germline V and J ends were trimmed by 1 base and 5 bases, with 11 bases remaining between them.